The 28 T cell receptor beta chains given below trace back to one sample, sequenced in a study of breast tumors, draining lymph nodes, adjacent tissues. MiXCR was run by TCRdb on the multiplex PCR reads, yielding one entry per CDR3 protein. Here the sample spans about 230,000 distinct CDR3 sequences, 32% being singletons. Breast cancer patients provided tissue from their axillary draining lymph nodes. Specimen: axillary lymph node tissue. The source of these receptors is a female donor with breast cancer. Some clones in this sample may be carry-over from other donors' samples.

The chain uses TRBV11-2 and TRBJ2-2, with a tentative D call TRBD2 (6 bases). Trimming stripped 6 bases from V and 7 bases from J, with 18 bases between. Germline V gene sequence: CDR1 SGHAT, CDR2 FQNNGV. The CDR3 length is 15 residues. The CDR3 bases are TGTGCCAGCAGACGCCCGGGACTGATGGTCGGGGAGCTGTTTTTT. Amino acids: CASRRPGLMVGELFF.

This clonotype has a count of ten or more. This chain joins TRBV10-2 and TRBJ2-7; 7 bases are a match to TRBD1. J lost 1 base, V lost 3 bases, and 6 bases had no gene match. The CDR3 runs 15 residues. CDR1 and CDR2 from the germline V gene are WSHSY and SAAADI. In DNA form, the CDR3 reads TGCGCCAGCAGTGACGGCAGGGGGAGTTCCTACGAGCAGTACTTC. It specifies CASSDGRGSSYEQYF.

In this sample, this clonotype turned up many times. The chain joins TRBV5-1 to TRBJ2-5; the match to TRBD2 covers 13 bases. The germline V gene encodes CDR1 SGHRS and CDR2 YFSETQ. There are 16 residues in the CDR3. V was pared by 4 bases and J by 1 base, with 4 bases of the junction left unmatched. CDR3 sequence reads: CASSTGLAGAQETQYF. The CDR3 nucleotides read TGCGCCAGCAGCACAGGACTAGCGGGAGCCCAAGAGACCCAGTACTTC.

This clonotype occurred many times. The rearrangement joins TRBV30 to TRBJ1-2; unclear D gene. Germline lookup yields CDR1 GTSNPN and CDR2 SVGIG (reference sequence). V was cut by 4 bases and J by 5 bases, with 11 bases left in between. The CDR3 has 12 residues. CDR3 residues: CAWTPEIYGYTF. Written as DNA, the CDR3 is TGTGCCTGGACCCCAGAGATTTATGGCTACACCTTC.

Concerning this clonotype: One end of the junction is discordant with germline, which a read error may explain. V and J are TRBV12-3 or TRBV12-4 and TRBJ2-7; D is ambiguous. The CDR3 spans 12 residues. CDR3 protein: CAGSRITYEQYF. The DNA of the CDR3 is TGTGCCGGCAGTCGCATAACCTACGAGCAGTACTTC.

This clonotype was detected many times. V usage is TRBV11-2 and J usage is TRBJ2-1; D is undetermined. CDR1 is SGHAT and CDR2 is FQNNGV in the germline V gene. This CDR3 comprises 11 residues. Trimming removed 2 bases at V and 12 bases at J, with 8 bases between. The CDR3: CASSLHWGQFF. CDR3 sequence (DNA): TGTGCCAGCAGCTTACACTGGGGGCAGTTCTTC.

At least ten counts were recorded for this clonotype. The rearrangement links TRBV2 to TRBJ2-1, with D maybe TRBD2 (6 bases). The V end lost 7 bases, the J end lost 8 bases, and 21 bases lay between the germline ends. CDR1 is SNHLY, CDR2 FYNNEI, per germline. The CDR3 runs to 15 residues. As DNA, the CDR3 is TGTGCCAGCACGGGCGAGGGGCGGTTAGCGGATGAGCAGTTCTTC. Its translation: CASTGEGRLADEQFF. Drawing the rest from reference TRBV2 and TRBJ2-1, the complete variable domain is EPEVTQTPSHQVTQMGQEVILRCVPISNHLYFYWYRQILGQKVEFLVSFYNNEISEKSEIFDDQFSVERPDGSNFTLKIRSTKLEDSAMYFCASTGEGRLADEQFFGPGTRLTVL.

A word on this clonotype: One end of the junction varies from germline; a read error may be responsible. The chain uses TRBV5-1 and TRBJ1-6; TRBD1 matches 10 bases. The CDR3 has 14 residues. CDR1 is SGHRS, CDR2 YFSETQ, per germline. CDR3 sequence (DNA): TGCGTCAGCAGCTTGGGACAGGGGAGCTCACCCCTCCACTTT. Encoded protein: CVSSLGQGSSPLHF.

This clonotype was seen many times. V usage is TRBV7-3 and J usage is TRBJ2-3, with D unresolved. This CDR3 is 14 amino acids long. The V gene's germline CDR1 is SGHTA and CDR2 FQGTGA. Trimming cost V 4 bases and J 0 bases, with 8 bases left between them. CDR3 nucleotide sequence: TGTGCCAGCAGCTATATGTCTAGCACAGATACGCAGTATTTT. Its protein product is CASSYMSSTDTQYF.

The gene calls are TRBV2 and TRBJ1-2; possibly TRBD1 for D (5 bases). CDR3 length: 13 amino acids. The V end lost 3 bases, the J end lost 3 bases, and 8 bases lay between the germline ends. CDR1 is SNHLY and CDR2 is FYNNEI in the germline V gene. The CDR3 sequence is CASSEQGDYGYTF. The CDR3 bases are TGTGCCAGCAGTGAGCAGGGAGACTATGGCTACACCTTC.

This clonotype was seen at least ten times. The chain joins TRBV5-1 to TRBJ2-1; D is possibly TRBD1 (5 bases). The CDR3 runs 13 residues. The germline V gene has CDR1 SGHRS and CDR2 YFSETQ. V dropped 6 bases and J dropped 12 bases, with 19 bases sitting between them. CDR3 in amino acids: CASKNIGAIVQFF. DNA for the CDR3: TGCGCCAGCAAAAATATAGGGGCCATTGTGCAGTTCTTC. The full variable domain, with the rest looked up from reference TRBV5-1 and TRBJ2-1, is KAGVTQTPRYLIKTRGQQVTLSCSPISGHRSVSWYQQTPGQGLQFLFEYFSETQRNKGNFPGRFSGRQFSNSRSEMNVSTLELGDSALYLCASKNIGAIVQFFGPGTRLTVL.

This clonotype was detected many times. The chain combines TRBV10-3 with TRBJ2-7; 11 bases map to TRBD2. The CDR3 covers 16 residues. CDR1 ENHRY and CDR2 SYGVKD come from the germline V gene. V was pared by 0 bases and J by 5 bases, with 6 bases of the junction left unmatched. The CDR3 here is CAISESGRLAGHEQYF. In nucleotides, the CDR3 is TGTGCCATCAGTGAGTCAGGCAGACTAGCGGGACACGAGCAGTACTTC.

V usage is TRBV20-1 and J usage is TRBJ2-3; no clear D gene. The V and J ends lost 6 bases and 3 bases respectively, with 7 bases between them. The CDR3 covers 11 residues. Germline loops: CDR1 DFQATT, CDR2 SNEGSKA (reference sequence). CDR3 sequence (DNA): TGCAGTGCCAAAAAAACAGATACGCAGTATTTT. This translates into CSAKKTDTQYF.

Points on this clonotype: A read error may be the cause here, since a much bigger clone is one base away. The rearrangement uses TRBV20-1 and TRBJ2-3; 7 bases line up with TRBD1. Germline CDR1 and CDR2: DFQATT and SNEGSKA (reference sequence). There are 14 residues in the CDR3. The DNA of the CDR3 is TGCAGTGCTAGCCCTGGGACAGCCACAGCTACGCAGTATTTT. It is translated as CSASPGTATATQYF.

The rearrangement uses TRBV30 and TRBJ1-5, with D perhaps matching TRBD1 (6 bases). Germline values: CDR1 GTSNPN, CDR2 SVGIG (reference sequence). The ends were cut back, 4 bases at V and 1 base at J, with 11 bases in the middle. The CDR3 has 14 residues. CDR3 in amino acids: CAWKQGRSNQPQHF. DNA of the CDR3: TGTGCCTGGAAACAGGGTAGGAGCAATCAGCCCCAGCATTTT. Full variable domain (outside the CDR3, taken from reference TRBV30 and TRBJ1-5): SQTIHQWPATLVQPVGSPLSLECTVEGTSNPNLYWYRQAAGRGLQLLFYSVGIGQISSEVPQNLSASRPQDRQFILSSKKLLLSDSGFYLCAWKQGRSNQPQHFGDGTRLSIL.

This clonotype was detected ten times or more. The chain couples TRBV30 to TRBJ1-6; D is perhaps TRBD1 (5 bases). This CDR3 is built from 13 residues. Trimming pared 3 bases from V and 13 bases from J, leaving 16 bases between. The germline V gene encodes CDR1 GTSNPN and CDR2 SVGIG (reference sequence). CDR3: CAWRTAPYRPLHF. The CDR3 DNA sequence: TGTGCCTGGAGGACAGCTCCCTATAGGCCCCTCCACTTT.

This clonotype turned up a few times. Being one base from a much bigger clone, this may be a read error. This chain connects TRBV6-5 to TRBJ2-3; D is uncertain. CDR3 length: 15 residues. The germline V gene encodes CDR1 MNHEY and CDR2 SVGAGI. The germline V and J ends were trimmed by 5 bases and 0 bases, with 12 bases remaining between them. For the CDR3, the DNA is TGTGCCAGCAGTCACTTTAGGGCTAGCACAGATACGCAGTATTTT. Translating it yields CASSHFRASTDTQYF.

As regards this clonotype: The CDR3 end shows no conserved phenylalanine or tryptophan, and so a read error is likely. It is unclear where the CDR3 begins or ends on the DNA, so no DNA is shown, and the CDR3 is as TCRdb lists it. The J gene is TRBJ2-7, the V gene TRBV20-1; the tabulated D call, TRBD1, remains unverified against the DNA. Inclusive of both ends, the CDR3 amounts to 11 amino acids. Germline V lookup: CDR1 DFQATT, CDR2 SNEGSKA (reference sequence). The CDR3 region is CSVSLSYEQSL.

This clonotype was found many times. J is TRBJ2-1 and V is TRBV20-1, with D perhaps TRBD1 or TRBD2 (5 bases each). The CDR3 sequence is 11 residues long. The germline gives CDR1 DFQATT, CDR2 SNEGSKA (reference sequence). V was clipped by 1 base and J by 10 bases, with 8 bases between them. CDR3 region: CSARAWGEQFF. CDR3 nucleotides: TGCAGTGCTAGAGCCTGGGGGGAGCAGTTCTTC.

This clonotype was detected many times. The chain links TRBV6-2 or TRBV6-3 to TRBJ1-5; 8 bases are a match to TRBD1. This CDR3 comprises 14 residues. Per the germline V gene, CDR1 is MNHEY and CDR2 is SVGEGT. Losses at the gene ends were 6 bases for V and 4 bases for J; bases not matched to a gene: 5. The CDR3 region is CASRMTGENQPQHF. The CDR3 bases are TGTGCCAGCAGGATGACAGGGGAAAATCAGCCCCAGCATTTT.

Details on this clonotype: Because the CDR3 is missing its conserved closing phenylalanine or tryptophan, this is likely a read error. V is TRBV12-3 or TRBV12-4 and J is TRBJ2-1, with 9 bases that match TRBD1. The CDR3 covers 15 residues. With 5 bases clipped from V and 6 bases from J, the junction kept 8 bases outside the gene matches. CDR3 coding DNA: TGTGCCAGCAGTAAACCCGGGACAGGGAGCAATGAGCAGTTCCTC. It translates to CASSKPGTGSNEQFL.

This clonotype was seen many times. The chain is built from TRBV7-2 and TRBJ2-5; D is tentatively TRBD1 or TRBD2 (5 bases each). In germline, CDR1 is SGHTA, CDR2 FQGNSA. The V end lost 5 bases, the J end lost 5 bases, and 12 bases lay between the germline ends. CDR3 length: 13 amino acids. In DNA form, the CDR3 reads TGTGCCAGCAGCCAGGGACCTGGGGAGACCCAGTACTTC. Residues: CASSQGPGETQYF.

This clonotype was seen many times. The V call is TRBV6-1, the J call TRBJ2-1; 8 bases agree with TRBD2. Unmatched junction bases numbered 10, after V lost 7 bases and J lost 2 bases. CDR1 is MNHNS and CDR2 is SASEGT in the germline V gene. The CDR3 totals 16 residues. The CDR3 DNA sequence: TGTGCCAGCAATCTTCAGCGGGAGTTGACCTACAATGAGCAGTTCTTC. Residues: CASNLQRELTYNEQFF.

This clonotype was recorded many times. The chain couples TRBV30 to TRBJ1-4; no clear D gene. The CDR3 has 12 residues. V was cut by 0 bases and J by 8 bases, with 7 bases left in between. Germline lookup yields CDR1 GTSNPN and CDR2 SVGIG (reference sequence). The CDR3 coding sequence is TGTGCCTGGAGTGTGTCGGAGGAAAAACTGTTTTTT. It codes for CAWSVSEEKLFF.

The chain carries TRBV5-5 and TRBJ1-2, with D hard to call. The CDR3 covers 15 residues. Germline assignment: CDR1 SGHKS and CDR2 YYEKEE (reference sequence). The V and J ends lost 3 bases and 4 bases respectively, with 16 bases between them. DNA for the CDR3: TGTGCCAGCAGCTCCAAGAGGTCCCTTGGCTATGGCTACACCTTC. The encoded protein is CASSSKRSLGYGYTF.

This clonotype was observed a single time. The chain carries TRBV20-1 and TRBJ1-4; D is undetermined. Trimming stripped 0 bases from V and 0 bases from J, with 17 bases between. CDR3 length: 18 amino acids. In germline, CDR1 is DFQATT, CDR2 SNEGSKA (reference sequence). The CDR3 loop is CSARDGNRDLATNEKLFF. In DNA form, the CDR3 reads TGCAGTGCTAGAGATGGGAACAGAGACCTTGCAACTAATGAAAAACTGTTTTTT.

The sample holds many counts of this clonotype. This chain links TRBV18 with TRBJ2-1, with 14 bases identical to TRBD2. The CDR3 is made up of 15 amino acids. Germline V CDR1 and CDR2: KGHSH, LQKENI. The junction had 9 bases not matched to a gene; V was cut back by 4 bases and J by 13 bases. The CDR3 loop is CASSRDSGLAGVQFF. In nucleotides, the CDR3 is TGTGCCAGCTCACGCGACTCGGGACTAGCGGGAGTACAGTTCTTC.

The rearrangement joins TRBV10-3 to TRBJ2-4, with a possible D match to TRBD2 (5 bases). The ends were cut back, 6 bases at V and 8 bases at J, with 5 bases in the middle. Germline V gives CDR1 ENHRY, CDR2 SYGVKD. The CDR3 is 10 residues long. The CDR3 protein is CAIRRDIQYF. The CDR3 DNA reads as TGTGCCATCAGGAGGGACATTCAGTACTTC.